This T cell receptor beta chain was recorded in a study of regulatory T cells in long-lasting Graves disease. Findings and limits, study-wide: Persistent disease was characterized by preferential usage of TRBV28, TRBJ1-2 and TRBJ2-5. Limited sample numbers may have lowered accuracy.

Indicated time point: newly diagnosed GD, antithyroid drugs for less than 3 months. From PBMCs, RNA was extracted and then used to make the TCR library. This clonotype was seen many times. Its specificity is not known. For TCR beta, libraries came from iRepertoire HTBI primers and Arm-PCR of CDR3 regions. One entry per CDR3 protein results from TCRdb running MiXCR on the multiplex PCR reads. Counted here are about 500,000 distinct CDR3 sequences, 15% to 20% occurring once; the ten biggest clones make up more than 9%. This CDR3 is 15 amino acids long. V lost 5 bases and J lost 1, with 14 bases in between. CDR1 is SGHAT and CDR2 is FQNNGV in the germline V gene. The same specimen was also included in a second study, on T cells in Graves' hyperthyroidism and ophthalmopathy. That paper adds: The TCR CDR3 first-round RT-PCR relied on the HTBI primer set.

The receptor was isolated from a middle-aged man with Graves disease. The source material was peripheral blood mononuclear cells (PBMCs), sampled at new diagnosis, from a patient treated with antithyroid drugs. The V and J genes are TRBV11-2 and TRBJ2-5, with TRBD1 as a possible D gene (5 bases). The CDR3 sequence: CASSIRAGSQETQYF. CDR3 sequence (DNA): TGTGCCAGCAGCATTAGGGCAGGGTCCCAAGAGACCCAGTACTTC.